The T cell receptor beta chain under discussion was sequenced for a study of brain T cells in children with intractable seizures. Data came from immunoSEQ multiplex PCR; TCRdb stores just in-frame clones and leaves some out. The table includes about 340,000 clones, over 85% detected once. Sample time point: blood from clinic visit 5 months post-surgery; TSC patient then seizure free. Germline lookup yields CDR1 LNHDA and CDR2 SQIVND (reference sequence). The CDR3 is made up of 16 amino acids. With V trimmed by 3 bases and J by 1 base, 3 bases remained unmatched. Sequences were derived from peripheral blood, sampled 4 to 5 months after surgery. The chain links TRBV19 to TRBJ2-2; 9 bases are a match to TRBD1. This clonotype originated in a boy less than two years old with tuberous sclerosis and intractable seizures. This CDR3 reads CASSIGTGLNTGELFF. DNA of the CDR3: TGTGCCAGTAGTATCGGGACAGGGCTGAACACCGGGGAGCTGTTTTTT.